The 11 T cell receptor beta chains reported below all come from one sample, sequenced in a study of breast tumors, draining lymph nodes, adjacent tissues. Axillary draining lymph nodes of breast cancer patients supplied the node samples. MiXCR, run by TCRdb on the multiplex PCR reads, gives a single entry per CDR3 protein. This sample has about 130,000 distinct CDR3 sequences, with about 20% found just once. Source material: axillary lymph node tissue. The receptor source for this set is a female donor with breast cancer. Some clones in this sample may be carry-over from other donors' samples.

Points on this clonotype: A read error may be the cause here, since a much bigger clone is one base away. J is TRBJ2-1 and V is TRBV10-3; 9 bases map to TRBD2. Germline assignment: CDR1 ENHRY and CDR2 SYGVKD. This CDR3 has 15 residues. CDR3 in amino acids: CASSSGTAGGNEQFF. DNA of the CDR3: TGTGCCAGCAGTTCCGGAACAGCGGGAGGCAATGAGCAGTTCTTC.

This clonotype was observed at least ten times. The CDR3 DNA is TGTGCCAGCAGTTACTCGTATAGTCAGCCCCAGCATTTT. This gives the protein CASSYSYSQPQHF. The gene calls are TRBV6-5 and TRBJ1-5, with D hard to call. Trimming removed 0 bases from V and 6 bases from J, with 6 bases in between. The CDR3 has 13 residues. CDR1 is MNHEY and CDR2 is SVGAGI in the germline V gene.

This clonotype was detected many times. The V and J genes are TRBV5-5 and TRBJ1-2; D is uncertain. Germline lookup yields CDR1 SGHKS and CDR2 YYEKEE (reference sequence). CDR3 length: 15 residues. Trimming cost V 1 base and J 4 bases, with 14 bases left between them. CDR3 protein: CASSLMAHRRYGYTF. The CDR3 DNA follows: TGTGCCAGCAGCTTGATGGCGCACCGGCGCTATGGCTACACCTTC.

The chain couples TRBV12-3 or TRBV12-4 to TRBJ2-7; 12 bases are shared with TRBD2. There are 16 residues in the CDR3. Trimming took 8 bases from V and 4 from J; bases not matched to a gene: 12. CDR3 DNA sequence: TGTGCCAGCCGACTAGCGGGGGCCGTTGGGCGATACGAGCAGTACTTC. This encodes CASRLAGAVGRYEQYF.

The rearrangement uses TRBV9 and TRBJ2-1; D not certain. Germline V gives CDR1 SGDLS, CDR2 YYNGEE. This CDR3 region has 13 residues. The V gene lost 4 bases and the J gene lost 4 bases, with 9 bases spanning the gap. Written as DNA, the CDR3 is TGTGCCAGCAGCTCCACTGCATACAATGAGCAGTTCTTC. Translating gives CASSSTAYNEQFF.

The chain is built from TRBV6-5 and TRBJ1-5; D is undetermined. The CDR3 is 13 residues long. Trimming removed 7 bases from V and 9 bases from J, with 16 bases in between. Germline V gives CDR1 MNHEY, CDR2 SVGAGI. CDR3 region: CASMTRGGRPQHF. The CDR3 DNA sequence: TGTGCCAGCATGACCCGGGGAGGTCGGCCCCAGCATTTT.

Ten or more counts support this clonotype. This chain connects TRBV29-1 to TRBJ2-7; 8 bases line up with TRBD1. CDR3 length: 11 amino acids. The ends lost 7 bases at V and 5 bases at J; junction bases unmatched: 4. Germline lookup yields CDR1 SQVTM and CDR2 ANQGSEA. CDR3 in DNA: TGCAGCGCCGGACAGGGTCACGAGCAGTACTTC. Protein: CSAGQGHEQYF.

Turning to this clonotype: This clone may be a read error of a much larger clone one base away. This CDR3 fails to terminate in the conserved phenylalanine or tryptophan, so it likely reflects a read error. The chain employs TRBV6-5 and TRBJ1-5, with no clear D. The V gene's germline CDR1 is MNHEY and CDR2 SVGAGI. The CDR3 totals 14 residues. The ends were cut back, 4 bases at V and 4 bases at J, with 11 bases in the middle. The CDR3 sequence is CASSSPGRNQPQHL. The DNA of the CDR3 is TGTGCCAGCAGTTCACCGGGAAGGAATCAGCCCCAGCATCTT.

Notes on this clonotype: As the CDR3 is not closed by the conserved phenylalanine or tryptophan, this likely results from a read error. The chain has TRBV6-4 and TRBJ1-5; TRBD1 is a possible D gene (5 bases). V gave up 2 bases and J gave up 2 bases, with 19 bases separating them. Germline V gives CDR1 MRHNA, CDR2 SNTAGT. The CDR3 spans 18 residues. The CDR3 loop is CASSDSGQGSTGNQPQHS. CDR3 sequence (DNA): TGTGCCAGCAGTGACAGTGGGCAGGGTTCAACGGGCAATCAGCCCCAGCATTCT.

This clonotype was seen at least ten times. The V call is TRBV6-5, the J call TRBJ2-7; D perhaps matches TRBD1 (5 bases). Per germline, CDR1 MNHEY and CDR2 SVGAGI. CDR3 length: 15 amino acids. The V and J ends lost 7 bases and 0 bases respectively, with 16 bases between them. CDR3: CASNQSGMGSYEQYF. In DNA form, the CDR3 reads TGTGCCAGCAACCAATCAGGGATGGGCTCCTACGAGCAGTACTTC.

The chain combines TRBV3-1 with TRBJ2-1, with D possibly TRBD2 on 7 matching bases. The V end was cut by 7 bases, the J end by 0 bases, with 13 bases between. CDR3 length: 15 residues. CDR1 and CDR2 from the germline V gene are LGHDT and YNNKEL (reference sequence). CDR3 residues: CASNRGGVSYNEQFF. The DNA for the CDR3 is TGTGCCAGCAACCGAGGGGGGGTCTCCTACAATGAGCAGTTCTTC.